This TCR beta chain was identified in a study of shared clonotypes between healthy human individuals. Study-wide points: Blood was the only sampled material, and tissue repertoires likely differ. Some clonotypes were shared by all four sorted-subset donors, while others were not shared. The non-shared ones had lower generation probabilities than the shared ones.

This clone was picked up one time. The antigen is unknown. Naive CD8 cells comprised CD45RO-negative, CCR7-positively selected cells, excluding terminally differentiated effector memory CD45RA+ cells. Germline CDR1 SGHTA, CDR2 FQGNSA. The ends were cut back, 4 bases at V and 3 bases at J, with 12 bases in the middle. The CDR3 contains 14 residues. The table came from immunoSEQ multiplex PCR; TCRdb's copy has only in-frame clones and leaves some out. The sample includes 1.5 million to 2.5 million clones, 85% to 95% seen only once; the top ten take roughly 1.2%. The J gene is TRBJ1-1, the V gene TRBV7-2; no definite D call. Sequencing was done on a sample of naive CD8+ T cells sorted from blood. This receptor was taken from a man between 18 and 29 years old in good health. As DNA, the CDR3 is TGTGCCAGCAGCTGGACCCAACTTTACACTGAAGCTTTCTTT. Encoded protein: CASSWTQLYTEAFF.